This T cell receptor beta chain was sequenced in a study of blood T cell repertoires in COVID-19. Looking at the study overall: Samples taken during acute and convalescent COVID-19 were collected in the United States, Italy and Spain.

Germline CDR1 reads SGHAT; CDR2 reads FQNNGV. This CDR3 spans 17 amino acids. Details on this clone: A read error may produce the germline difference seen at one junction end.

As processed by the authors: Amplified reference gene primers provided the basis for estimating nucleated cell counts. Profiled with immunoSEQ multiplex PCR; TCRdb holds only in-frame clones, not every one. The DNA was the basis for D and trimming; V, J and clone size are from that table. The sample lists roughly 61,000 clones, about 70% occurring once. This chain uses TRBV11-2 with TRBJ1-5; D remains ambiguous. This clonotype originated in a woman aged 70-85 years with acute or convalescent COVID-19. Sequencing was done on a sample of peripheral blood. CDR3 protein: CASSSPGRRISDQPQHF. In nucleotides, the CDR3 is TGTGCCAGCAGCTCCCCGGGTCGAAGGATTAGCGATCAGCCCCAGCATTTT.